This T cell receptor beta chain came from a study of CD8 T cells in ankylosing spondylitis. To note about this clonotype: What it binds is unknown.

Study results and caveats: According to the report, clones linked to the disease were significantly enriched in matched synovial fluid samples taken from ankylosing spondylitis patients. Characteristic of ankylosing spondylitis blood, it appeared, was a TCR beta motif comprising about eight highly homologous variants.

TCRdb passed the 5' RACE reads through MiXCR, listing each CDR3 protein once. The sample consists of 130,000 or so distinct CDR3 sequences, roughly 15% of them appearing once. The CDR3 contains 12 residues. Germline assignment: CDR1 SGDLS and CDR2 YYNGEE. Trimming left V 7 bases short and J 5 bases short, with 10 bases between. This receptor was identified in a male donor with ankylosing spondylitis. The chain employs TRBV9 and TRBJ2-1; no clear D gene. Input material: blood, either unsorted or a sorted T cell fraction (not recorded which). This CDR3 is CASEGVDNEQFF. The CDR3, as DNA: TGTGCCAGCGAAGGAGTCGACAATGAGCAGTTCTTC.